These T cell receptor beta chains were read from a single sample in a study of human T cells and chemical hapten exposure. TCRdb re-called the RACE reads through MiXCR, storing one row per CDR3 protein. The top ten clones hold roughly 1.4% of a sample with approximately 72,000 distinct CDR3 sequences, around 10% of them seen once. Here the sequenced sample was whole blood, taken in connection with sensitization to the hapten diphenylcyclopropenone (DPC). The receptor source for this set is a woman between 45 and 60 years old with alopecia areata. Some clones in this sample may be carry-over from other donors' samples. The CDR3 runs from the conserved cysteine through the conserved F or W. Each record gives: CDR3 protein, CDR3 DNA, clone size, V gene, D gene, J gene. The D gene is left open where the match is weak. Rows give clone size only sometimes, using once, few, many, or a class for an expanded clone.

CASSPLEGHSPLHF TGTGCCAGCAGCCCCCTCGAGGGGCACTCACCCCTCCACTTT - TRBV4-2 - TRBJ1-6
CASRDRDETQYF TGTGCCAGCAGGGACAGGGATGAGACCCAGTACTTC many TRBV2 TRBD1 TRBJ2-5
CATSDRDRRTNEQFF TGTGCCACCAGTGACCGGGACAGGAGGACCAATGAGCAGTTCTTC - TRBV24-1 TRBD1 TRBJ2-1
CASSQDSTRGSPLHF TGCGCCAGCAGCCAAGATTCGACGCGAGGGTCACCCCTCCACTTT many TRBV4-3 - TRBJ1-6
CASSLVMRTSSYNEQFF TGTGCCAGCAGCTTAGTTATGCGTACTAGCTCCTACAATGAGCAGTTCTTC - TRBV11-2 - TRBJ2-1
CASSYSIGVRTDTQYF TGTGCCAGCAGTTACTCAATTGGGGTTCGAACAGATACGCAGTATTTT many TRBV6-2/TRBV6-3 - TRBJ2-3
CASSLLGSNTEAFF TGTGCCAGCAGTTTATTAGGGTCGAACACTGAAGCTTTCTTT many TRBV28 - TRBJ1-1
CASSTQGTALAKNIQYF TGTGCCAGCAGCACACAAGGGACAGCGCTAGCCAAAAACATTCAGTACTTC - TRBV7-8 TRBD1 TRBJ2-4
CASSPDYEQYF TGTGCCAGCAGCCCTGACTACGAGCAGTACTTC few TRBV27 - TRBJ2-7
CASSLGQGVGYEQFF TGTGCCAGCAGTTTAGGGCAGGGGGTAGGGTATGAGCAGTTCTTC many TRBV12-3/TRBV12-4 TRBD1 TRBJ2-1
CASTGSTDTQYF TGTGCCAGCACGGGGAGCACAGATACGCAGTATTTT - TRBV6-6 - TRBJ2-3
CASSARGLTYEQYF TGTGCCAGTAGTGCCCGGGGGCTTACCTACGAGCAGTACTTC few TRBV19 - TRBJ2-7
CASSRRLNSGRADGEQFF TGTGCCAGCAGCCGGAGGCTAAATAGCGGGAGGGCCGACGGTGAGCAGTTCTTC - TRBV6-2/TRBV6-3 TRBD2 TRBJ2-1
CASSRDGPYEQYF TGTGCCAGCAGCCGGGACGGACCCTACGAGCAGTACTTC many TRBV12-3/TRBV12-4 - TRBJ2-7
CASSFRRQSGYTF TGTGCCAGCAGCTTCAGACGACAGTCTGGCTACACCTTC - TRBV3-1 - TRBJ1-2
CASSYSFTDTQYF TGTGCCAGCAGTTACTCTTTCACAGATACGCAGTATTTT few TRBV6-5 - TRBJ2-3
CASSIWEGTYGYTF TGTGCCAGCAGCATCTGGGAAGGGACCTATGGCTACACCTTC few TRBV7-8 - TRBJ1-2
CASSQDEARYSGNTIYF TGCGCCAGCAGCCAAGACGAAGCCAGGTACTCTGGAAACACCATATATTTT - TRBV4-1 - TRBJ1-3
CASSSTGSGGTGELFF TGCGCCAGCAGCTCCACAGGGAGCGGCGGCACCGGGGAGCTGTTTTTT - TRBV5-1 - TRBJ2-2
CASSLRGTHNEQFF TGCGCCAGCAGCTTGCGGGGGACCCACAATGAGCAGTTCTTC few TRBV5-1 - TRBJ2-1
CATSGGRNTEAFF TGTGCCACCAGTGGGGGACGGAACACTGAAGCTTTCTTT few TRBV24-1 - TRBJ1-1
CASSTLSFGSTQYF TGTGCCAGCAGTACCTTATCGTTTGGCTCTACGCAGTATTTT many TRBV6-2/TRBV6-3 - TRBJ2-3
CASSLRGAGYTF TGTGCCAGCAGTTTAAGGGGGGCCGGCTACACCTTC many TRBV28 - TRBJ1-2
CASSSPRGTGRNEQFF TGTGCCAGCAGCTCCCCCCGAGGGACAGGTAGGAATGAGCAGTTCTTC many TRBV7-2 TRBD1 TRBJ2-1
CASSTGLAGVQETQYF TGTGCCAGCAGCACCGGACTAGCGGGAGTCCAAGAGACCCAGTACTTC few TRBV7-8 TRBD2 TRBJ2-5
CASRGLVQETQYF TGTGCCAGCAGGGGACTCGTCCAAGAGACCCAGTACTTC many TRBV6-1 - TRBJ2-5
CASSYSGTWAYEQYF TGTGCCAGCAGTTACTCGGGGACATGGGCCTACGAGCAGTACTTC many TRBV6-5 - TRBJ2-7
CASSLARSTGELFF TGTGCCAGCAGCTTAGCGCGAAGCACCGGGGAGCTGTTTTTT many TRBV7-9 - TRBJ2-2
CASSENRGRESYNEQFF TGCGCCAGCAGTGAGAACCGGGGGCGGGAGAGCTACAATGAGCAGTTCTTC - TRBV10-2 - TRBJ2-1
CASTPLGSTAFF TGTGCCAGCACCCCCTTGGGGAGTACAGCTTTCTTT - TRBV28 - TRBJ1-1
CASSFGGANVLTF TGTGCCAGCAGCTTCGGCGGGGCCAACGTCCTGACTTTC many TRBV7-9 - TRBJ2-6
CASSAPGGRPVHTQYF TGTGCCAGCAGTGCTCCGGGAGGCCGACCTGTGCATACGCAGTATTTT few TRBV27 TRBD2 TRBJ2-3
CASSQGLAGAYEQYF TGTGCCAGCAGCCAAGGGTTAGCGGGGGCCTACGAGCAGTACTTC many TRBV3-1 TRBD2 TRBJ2-7
CATAAGTGNTEAFF TGTGCCACTGCCGCAGGGACGGGGAACACTGAAGCTTTCTTT - TRBV24-1 - TRBJ1-1
CSVEGETQYF TGCAGCGTTGAAGGAGAGACCCAGTACTTC few TRBV29-1 - TRBJ2-5
CASSLSVGSETQYF TGTGCCAGCAGTTTATCGGTGGGTTCAGAGACCCAGTACTTC many TRBV27 - TRBJ2-5
CASSQDRGGMDYEQYF TGTGCCAGCAGCCAAGATAGAGGAGGGATGGACTACGAGCAGTACTTC - TRBV3-1 - TRBJ2-7
CASSLVRGGGEKLFF TGTGCCAGCAGCTTGGTCAGGGGAGGCGGTGAAAAACTGTTTTTT many TRBV7-2 - TRBJ1-4
CASDSGTTSSYEQYF TGTGCCAGCGACTCCGGGACAACATCTTCCTACGAGCAGTACTTC many TRBV6-1 - TRBJ2-7
CASSAGTGTNYEQYF TGTGCCAGCAGCGCCGGGACAGGGACTAACTACGAGCAGTACTTC many TRBV7-7 TRBD1 TRBJ2-7